Given below is one T cell receptor (beta chain) in context. The CDR3 is 15 residues long. J lost 0 bases, V lost 5 bases, and 5 bases had no gene match. CDR1 is MNHEY and CDR2 is SVGAGI in the germline V gene. This entry is derived from a study of blood T cell repertoires in COVID-19. Sequencing was performed with immunoSEQ multiplex PCR; in TCRdb, only in-frame clones are kept and a portion is missing. The table lists a few hundred thousand clones, roughly 90% of them singletons. The clonotype was recovered from a woman aged 25 to 39 who had been exposed to COVID-19. The chain couples TRBV6-5 to TRBJ2-3; 7 bases line up with TRBD2. Material: PBMCs or T cells enriched from blood (not recorded which). For the CDR3, the DNA is TGTGCCAGCAGTCGAACTAGCGTCAGCACAGATACGCAGTATTTT. As protein: CASSRTSVSTDTQYF.